These T cell receptor beta chains were read from a single sample in a study of T cells in Graves' hyperthyroidism and ophthalmopathy. A single record per CDR3 protein comes from TCRdb applying MiXCR to the multiplex PCR reads. Here the sample spans roughly 260,000 distinct CDR3 sequences, roughly 15% being singletons. Sequencing used blood. Receptors were obtained from a middle-aged woman with Graves' hyperthyroidism that later progressed to Graves' ophthalmopathy. CDR3s include the opening cysteine and the closing phenylalanine or tryptophan. D genes are given only for firm matches. Not all rows give a size; the values are once, few, many and, for expanded clones, a class.

CDR3aa | CDR3nt | j_gene | d_gene | v_gene | abundance
CASSYGLAGVEADTQYF | TGTGCCAGCAGCTACGGACTAGCGGGAGTTGAAGCAGATACGCAGTATTTT | TRBJ2-3 | TRBD2 | TRBV11-3 | -
CASSPRQGNNSPLHF | TGTGCCAGCTCCCCAAGGCAGGGGAATAATTCACCCCTCCACTTT | TRBJ1-6 | - | TRBV18 | many
CASSQVLGGEQFF | TGTGCCAGCAGCCAAGTTTTAGGGGGTGAGCAGTTCTTC | TRBJ2-1 | - | TRBV3-1 | many
CASSQDPTGNGNTIYF | TGTGCCAGCAGCCAAGATCCGACAGGGAACGGAAACACCATATATTTT | TRBJ1-3 | TRBD1 | TRBV3-1 | -
CASSYQTPGHSPGAAFF | TGCGCCAGCAGCTACCAAACGCCGGGACACAGCCCAGGTGCGGCTTTCTTT | TRBJ1-1 | - | TRBV5-1 | -
CAISDGRNTIYF | TGTGCCATCAGTGACGGGAGAAACACCATATATTTT | TRBJ1-3 | - | TRBV10-3 | -
CASRGTSGSSYEQYF | TGTGCCAGCAGGGGGACTAGCGGGAGCTCCTACGAGCAGTACTTC | TRBJ2-7 | TRBD2 | TRBV6-1 | many
CASSGRGSTQNTEAFF | TGTGCCAGTAGTGGGCGGGGTTCAACTCAGAACACTGAAGCTTTCTTT | TRBJ1-1 | - | TRBV19 | -
CASSHRTGLLTGELVF | TGTGCCAGCAGCCATCGGACAGGGCTTCTAACCGGGGAGCTGGTTTTT | TRBJ2-2 | TRBD1 | TRBV11-3 | many
CAWSPSGTNWYYEQYF | TGTGCCTGGAGCCCCAGTGGGACTAATTGGTACTACGAGCAGTACTTC | TRBJ2-7 | TRBD2 | TRBV30 | many
CSALLAVLSTDTQYF | TGCAGTGCCCTACTAGCGGTTCTGAGCACAGATACGCAGTATTTT | TRBJ2-3 | TRBD2 | TRBV20-1 | many
CASSDQPKINSPLHF | TGTGCCAGCAGTGATCAGCCAAAAATTAATTCACCCCTCCACTTT | TRBJ1-6 | - | TRBV2 | many
CASSTSGTGELFF | TGTGCCAGCAGCACTAGCGGCACCGGGGAGCTGTTTTTT | TRBJ2-2 | TRBD2 | TRBV7-3 | -
CASSSIERKEQYF | TGTGCCAGCAGCTCGATAGAAAGAAAGGAGCAGTACTTC | TRBJ2-7 | - | TRBV7-6 | -
CASSSLDREDEQFF | TGCGCCAGCAGCTCTTTAGACAGGGAGGATGAGCAGTTCTTC | TRBJ2-1 | - | TRBV5-1 | -
CASSLQTVNTGELFF | TGTGCCAGCAGCCTTCAAACCGTGAACACCGGGGAGCTGTTTTTT | TRBJ2-2 | - | TRBV11-2 | many
CASSSLRQLGYTF | TGTGCCAGCAGCTCTCTTCGACAGCTTGGCTACACCTTC | TRBJ1-2 | - | TRBV13 | many
CASSALAGGFNEQYF | TGTGCCAGCAGTGCACTAGCGGGAGGGTTTAACGAGCAGTACTTC | TRBJ2-7 | TRBD2 | TRBV25-1 | many
CASSQLGGRGHNEQFF | TGTGCCAGCAGCCAGTTGGGCGGGAGGGGGCACAATGAGCAGTTCTTC | TRBJ2-1 | TRBD2 | TRBV3-1 | -
CASGEANTEAFF | TGTGCCAGCGGGGAGGCGAACACTGAAGCTTTCTTT | TRBJ1-1 | - | TRBV12-3/TRBV12-4 | -
CSVIGGSYNEQFF | TGCAGCGTTATTGGGGGTTCCTACAATGAGCAGTTCTTC | TRBJ2-1 | - | TRBV29-1 | few
CASSAWGSFSGNTIYF | TGTGCCAGCAGCGCCTGGGGTTCGTTCTCTGGAAACACCATATATTTT | TRBJ1-3 | - | TRBV6-1 | -
CASRNGRWSTDTQYF | TGTGCCAGCAGGAACGGGAGATGGAGCACAGATACGCAGTATTTT | TRBJ2-3 | - | TRBV2 | -
CASSKGGAGQPQHF | TGTGCCAGCAGCAAGGGGGGGGCAGGTCAGCCCCAGCATTTT | TRBJ1-5 | - | TRBV25-1 | many
CASSLVGGSYNEQFF | TGCGCCAGCAGCTTGGTCGGGGGGTCCTACAATGAGCAGTTCTTC | TRBJ2-1 | TRBD2 | TRBV5-1 | many
CASSRDRDTYNEQFF | TGTGCCAGCAGCCGGGACAGGGACACCTACAATGAGCAGTTCTTC | TRBJ2-1 | TRBD1 | TRBV27 | many
CSAVMGANEKLFF | TGCAGTGCTGTGATGGGGGCTAATGAAAAACTGTTTTTT | TRBJ1-4 | - | TRBV20-1 | few
CASSIWSSGEGEQFF | TGTGCCAGTAGTATTTGGTCTAGCGGGGAAGGGGAGCAGTTCTTC | TRBJ2-1 | TRBD2 | TRBV19 | many
CASSPMGGSYEQYF | TGTGCCAGCAGCCCTATGGGGGGCTCCTACGAGCAGTACTTC | TRBJ2-7 | - | TRBV7-9 | -
CASSFTRLVTDTQYF | TGTGCCAGCAGCTTCACCAGACTAGTGACAGATACGCAGTATTTT | TRBJ2-3 | - | TRBV7-8 | -
CASSFRDTAYEQYF | TGTGCCAGCAGCTTCCGGGACACAGCCTACGAGCAGTACTTC | TRBJ2-7 | - | TRBV7-2 | -
CSVNRDAGTEAFF | TGCAGCGTCAACAGGGACGCGGGCACTGAAGCTTTCTTT | TRBJ1-1 | - | TRBV29-1 | -
CASSQHVGREQYF | TGTGCCAGCAGCCAACACGTAGGGCGCGAGCAGTACTTC | TRBJ2-7 | - | TRBV16 | many
CASGPFWTLHF | TGTGCCAGCGGCCCATTTTGGACCCTCCACTTT | TRBJ1-6 | - | TRBV28 | many
CASSPFDGIPGGYTF | TGTGCCAGCTCACCATTTGACGGGATACCGGGTGGCTACACCTTC | TRBJ1-2 | - | TRBV18 | many
CASKRDGNEKLFF | TGTGCCAGCAAAAGAGACGGGAATGAAAAACTGTTTTTT | TRBJ1-4 | - | TRBV6-2/TRBV6-3 | many
CASSPPVSTDSYEQYF | TGTGCCAGCAGCCCCCCCGTAAGCACCGACTCCTACGAGCAGTACTTC | TRBJ2-7 | - | TRBV3-1 | -
CASTSWEAKNIQYF | TGTGCCAGCACCTCATGGGAGGCCAAAAACATTCAGTACTTC | TRBJ2-4 | - | TRBV7-9 | -
CASSSDSYGYTF | TGTGCCAGCAGTTCGGACAGCTATGGCTACACCTTC | TRBJ1-2 | - | TRBV28 | many
CASSLGTGDNNEQFF | TGTGCCAGCAGCTTAGGGACAGGGGACAACAATGAGCAGTTCTTC | TRBJ2-1 | TRBD1 | TRBV13 | -
CASRSQGSAIGGQYF | TGTGCCAGCAGGTCACAGGGATCCGCTATTGGCGGGCAGTACTTC | TRBJ2-7 | - | TRBV12-3/TRBV12-4 | many
CASGWQGAHNEQFF | TGTGCCAGCGGGTGGCAGGGGGCCCACAATGAGCAGTTCTTC | TRBJ2-1 | TRBD1 | TRBV7-3 | many
CASSPSGTATDTQYF | TGTGCCAGCAGTCCTTCCGGGACAGCCACAGATACGCAGTATTTT | TRBJ2-3 | TRBD1 | TRBV28 | many
CSARTGLAGVYEQYF | TGCAGTGCTAGGACCGGACTAGCGGGAGTGTACGAGCAGTACTTC | TRBJ2-7 | TRBD2 | TRBV20-1 | -